The subject of this entry is one T cell receptor (beta chain). Antigen specificity is unknown. The authors made the TRB cDNA libraries by 5' RACE using UMI labels. With the 5' RACE reads reprocessed, TCRdb shows one record per CDR3 protein and no DNA. This table lists 90,000 to 150,000 distinct CDR3 sequences. The data derive from a study of CXCR3-negative and CXCR3-positive naive CD8 T cells. Study findings and constraints: Each naive subset displayed comparably high diversity, whereas memory CD8+ cells displayed much lower diversity. The TRB CDR3s that CXCR3-positive naive cells carried were more hydrophobic than those of CXCR3-negative naive cells.

From germline, CDR1 is MNHNY and CDR2 SVGAGI (reference sequence). This CDR3 is 15 amino acids long. Naivety in CD8+ T cells corresponded to a CD45RO-CCR7+CD27+CD95- phenotype. The sample was naive CXCR3+ CD8+ T cells from blood. The subset denotes: CD45RO-CCR7+CD27+CD95- naive CD8+ T cells expressing CXCR3 (TNR3+). The clonotype originates from a human donor in good health. Some clones in this sample may be carry-over from other donors' samples. The chain links TRBV6-6 to TRBJ2-7; TCRdb selects TRBD1, and the lack of DNA leaves this call unchecked. The chain's CDR3 is CASSFQGGPPSEQYF.